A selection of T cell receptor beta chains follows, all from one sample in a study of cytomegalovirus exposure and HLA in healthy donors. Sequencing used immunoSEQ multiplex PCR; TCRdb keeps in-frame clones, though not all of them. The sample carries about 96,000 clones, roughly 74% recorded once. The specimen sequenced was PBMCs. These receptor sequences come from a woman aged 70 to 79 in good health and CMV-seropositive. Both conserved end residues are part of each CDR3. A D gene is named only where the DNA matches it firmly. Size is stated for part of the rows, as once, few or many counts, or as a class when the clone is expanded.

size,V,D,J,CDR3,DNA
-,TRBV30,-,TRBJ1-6,CAFGGVNSPLHF,TGTGCCTTTGGGGGGGTGAATTCACCCCTCCACTTT
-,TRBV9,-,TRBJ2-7,CASSVALEYEQYF,TGTGCCAGCAGCGTAGCTTTAGAGTACGAGCAGTACTTC
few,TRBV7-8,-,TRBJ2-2,CASRLLGQGTGELFF,TGTGCCAGCAGGCTTCTAGGCCAGGGCACCGGGGAGCTGTTTTTT
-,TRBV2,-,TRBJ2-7,CASSEWREDYEQYF,TGTGCCAGCAGTGAATGGCGGGAAGACTACGAGCAGTACTTC
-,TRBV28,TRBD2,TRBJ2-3,CASSLTLAGAFTDTQYF,TGTGCCAGCAGTTTGACGTTAGCGGGGGCCTTCACAGATACGCAGTATTTT
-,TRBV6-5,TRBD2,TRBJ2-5,CASSYSLAGMGETQYF,TGTGCCAGCAGTTACTCCCTAGCGGGCATGGGGGAGACCCAGTACTTC
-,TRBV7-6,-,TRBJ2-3,CASSNPSADTQYF,TGTGCCAGCAGCAACCCTAGCGCAGATACGCAGTATTTT
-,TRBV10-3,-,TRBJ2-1,CAISDPGTGDSNEQFF,TGTGCCATCAGTGACCCCGGAACCGGAGATAGCAATGAGCAGTTCTTC
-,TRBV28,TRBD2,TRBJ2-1,CASNSRESLFF,TGTGCCAGCAATTCGCGGGAGAGTCTGTTCTTC
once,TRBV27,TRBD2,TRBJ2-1,CASSLSGLAGVGEQFF,TGTGCCAGCAGTTTATCGGGACTAGCGGGAGTTGGGGAGCAGTTCTTC
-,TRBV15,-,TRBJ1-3,CATSRDPQTSGNTIYF,TGTGCCACCAGCAGAGATCCACAGACATCTGGAAACACCATATATTTT
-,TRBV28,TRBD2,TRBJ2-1,CASREGASGSHEQFF,TGTGCCAGCAGGGAGGGAGCTAGCGGTAGCCATGAGCAGTTCTTC
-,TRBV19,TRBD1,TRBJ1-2,CASSMYQGGHYGYTF,TGTGCCAGTAGTATGTATCAGGGGGGACACTATGGCTACACCTTC
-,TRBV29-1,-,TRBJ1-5,CSGRGAYSNQPQHF,TGCAGCGGCCGGGGGGCGTATAGCAATCAGCCCCAGCATTTT
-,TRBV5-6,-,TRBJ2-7,CASSSGVYEQYF,TGTGCCAGCAGCTCCGGGGTCTACGAGCAGTACTTC
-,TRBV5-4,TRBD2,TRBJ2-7,CASRTSASEQYF,TGTGCCAGCAGGACTAGCGCGTCCGAGCAGTACTTC
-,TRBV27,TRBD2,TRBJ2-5,CASSFPIPSGVWETQYF,TGTGCCAGCAGTTTCCCCATTCCTAGCGGGGTTTGGGAGACCCAGTACTTC
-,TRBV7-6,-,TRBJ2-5,CASSRSGTNQETQYF,TGTGCCAGCAGCCGCAGCGGGACAAACCAAGAGACCCAGTACTTC
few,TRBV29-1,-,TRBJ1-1,CSVSREAFEAFF,TGCAGCGTTTCTAGAGAGGCCTTTGAAGCTTTCTTT
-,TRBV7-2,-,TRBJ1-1,CASRGVTEAFF,TGTGCCAGCAGGGGAGTTACTGAAGCTTTCTTT
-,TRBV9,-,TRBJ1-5,CASRASGGNQPQHF,TGTGCCAGCAGAGCCTCCGGGGGCAATCAGCCCCAGCATTTT
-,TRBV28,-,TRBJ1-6,CASSLWTGSSYNSPLHF,TGTGCCAGCAGTTTATGGACAGGTAGCTCCTATAATTCACCCCTCCACTTT
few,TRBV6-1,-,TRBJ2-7,CASSEAGRPYEQYF,TGTGCCAGCAGTGAAGCGGGGCGTCCTTACGAGCAGTACTTC
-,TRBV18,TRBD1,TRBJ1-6,CASSPGDRAPNSPLHF,TGTGCCAGCTCACCAGGGGACAGGGCGCCAAATTCACCCCTCCACTTT
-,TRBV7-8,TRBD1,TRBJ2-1,CASRGQGGNEQFF,TGTGCCAGCCGGGGACAGGGTGGCAATGAGCAGTTCTTC
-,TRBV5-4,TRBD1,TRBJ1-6,CASSLPTGDNSPLHF,TGTGCCAGCAGCTTGCCTACAGGGGATAATTCACCCCTCCACTTT
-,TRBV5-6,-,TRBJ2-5,CASSLFRQGGETQYF,TGTGCCAGCAGCTTGTTCAGGCAGGGCGGAGAGACCCAGTACTTC
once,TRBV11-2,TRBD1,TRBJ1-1,CASSNRGRNTEAFF,TGTGCCAGCAGCAACAGGGGGAGGAACACTGAAGCTTTCTTT
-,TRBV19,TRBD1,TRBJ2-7,CASSVTGGPPYEQYF,TGTGCCAGTAGTGTTACAGGGGGGCCTCCTTACGAGCAGTACTTC
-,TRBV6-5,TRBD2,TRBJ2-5,CASSRSGGHQETQYF,TGTGCCAGCAGTCGTAGCGGGGGGCATCAAGAGACCCAGTACTTC
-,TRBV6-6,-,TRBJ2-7,CASSSPFRGKDYEQYF,TGTGCCAGCAGCTCCCCTTTCAGGGGTAAGGACTACGAGCAGTACTTC
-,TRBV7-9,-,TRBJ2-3,CASSDQRGSGTDTQYF,TGTGCCAGCAGCGACCAAAGGGGGTCCGGCACAGATACGCAGTATTTT
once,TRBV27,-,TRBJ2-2,CASSLGHPSGTGELFF,TGTGCCAGCAGTTTAGGGCATCCGAGTGGCACCGGGGAGCTGTTTTTT
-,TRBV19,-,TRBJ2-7,CASSERSPPYEQYF,TGTGCCAGTAGTGAACGTAGCCCCCCATACGAGCAGTACTTC
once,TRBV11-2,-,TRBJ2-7,CASSLVGSVYEQYF,TGTGCCAGCAGCTTAGTCGGGTCGGTCTACGAGCAGTACTTC
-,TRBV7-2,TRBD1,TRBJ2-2,CASSLGQGVAGELFF,TGTGCCAGCAGCCTGGGACAGGGGGTTGCCGGGGAGCTGTTTTTT
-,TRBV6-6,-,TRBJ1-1,CASSYSNMNTEAFF,TGTGCCAGCAGTTACTCGAACATGAACACTGAAGCTTTCTTT
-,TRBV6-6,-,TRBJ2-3,CASNRQDGDTQYF,TGTGCCAGCAATAGGCAAGACGGGGATACGCAGTATTTT
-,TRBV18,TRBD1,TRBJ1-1,CASSQGTGGTEAFF,TGTGCCAGCTCGCAAGGCACAGGGGGCACTGAAGCTTTCTTT
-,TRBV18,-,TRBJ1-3,CASSPPQGNTIYF,TGTGCCAGCTCACCACCGCAGGGAAACACCATATATTTT
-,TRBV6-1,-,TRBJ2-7,CASSAGAGYEQYF,TGTGCCAGCAGTGCAGGGGCGGGCTACGAGCAGTACTTC
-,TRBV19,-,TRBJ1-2,CASSIAARVIYDYTF,TGTGCCAGTAGTATCGCGGCCAGGGTGATCTATGACTACACCTTC
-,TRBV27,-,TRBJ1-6,CASTPAATSSYNSPLHF,TGTGCCAGCACGCCGGCGGCGACCAGCTCCTATAATTCACCCCTCCACTTT
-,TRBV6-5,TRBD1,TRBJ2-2,CASSRTGPDTGELFF,TGTGCCAGCAGTAGGACAGGCCCCGACACCGGGGAGCTGTTTTTT
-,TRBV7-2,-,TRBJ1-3,CASSQWGLSGNTIYF,TGTGCCAGCAGCCAGTGGGGGCTTTCTGGAAACACCATATATTTT